The 25 T cell receptor beta chains given below trace back to one sample, sequenced in a study of T-cell memory formation after mild COVID-19. TCRdb ran MiXCR on the 5' RACE reads and lists one entry per CDR3 protein. The sample holds about 130,000 distinct CDR3 sequences; 5% to 6.5% are singletons and the top ten take 2% to 2.5%. What was sequenced was PBMCs or a T cell subset sorted from them (not recorded which). Receptor source: an adult woman who had mild COVID-19 (a few samples of this study predate the infection). Cell type and time point are not known.

This clonotype turned up a few times. The CDR3 region is CASSVAGLSTDTQYF. DNA of the CDR3: TGTGCCAGCAGCGTCGCGGGACTGAGCACAGATACGCAGTATTTT. This chain uses TRBV9 with TRBJ2-3; weak D call: TRBD2 (6 bases). The CDR3 runs 15 residues. V was shortened by 2 bases and J by 0 bases, with 10 bases between the two germline ends. Germline-derived CDR1 and CDR2 are SGDLS and YYNGEE.

The sample holds a few counts of this clonotype. V usage is TRBV6-5 and J usage is TRBJ2-5, with a possible D match to TRBD1 (6 bases). The CDR3 sequence is 16 residues long. Deletions cut 5 bases from V and 5 bases from J, with 21 bases between. Germline CDR1 MNHEY, CDR2 SVGAGI. The CDR3 DNA reads as TGTGCCAGCAGTAGGGGGATTAGGACAGCGACGGAGACCCAGTACTTC. This translates into CASSRGIRTATETQYF.

V and J are TRBV10-3 and TRBJ1-1; D gene unclear. From germline, CDR1 is ENHRY and CDR2 SYGVKD. The CDR3 has 16 amino acids. With 0 bases removed from V and 3 bases from J, the gap between germline ends came to 14 bases. CDR3 sequence: CAISESMWALDTEAFF. CDR3 in DNA: TGTGCCATCAGTGAGTCGATGTGGGCCTTGGACACTGAAGCTTTCTTT.

This rearrangement joins TRBV7-2 to TRBJ2-1, with D possibly being TRBD1 or TRBD2 (5 bases each). Germline-derived CDR1 and CDR2 are SGHTA and FQGNSA. Trimming pared 1 base from V and 3 bases from J, leaving 13 bases between. The length of the CDR3 is 16 residues. The CDR3 region is CASSLVGTANYNEQFF. CDR3 sequence (DNA): TGTGCCAGCAGCTTAGTTGGGACCGCGAACTACAATGAGCAGTTCTTC.

This clonotype has ten or more counts. The chain has TRBV6-5 and TRBJ2-3, with 11 bases identical to TRBD2. Trimming at V came to 6 bases and at J to 7 bases, leaving 6 bases not matched to a gene. The CDR3 extends over 14 amino acids. CDR1 MNHEY and CDR2 SVGAGI come from the germline V gene. The CDR3 region has the DNA TGTGCCAGCAGAAAACTAGCGGGAGAATATACGCAGTATTTT. It translates to CASRKLAGEYTQYF.

The J gene is TRBJ1-1, the V gene TRBV29-1; D is unresolved. Germline values: CDR1 SQVTM, CDR2 ANQGSEA. V was pared by 6 bases and J by 1 base, with 18 bases between. CDR3 size: 15 residues. DNA of the CDR3: TGCAGCGTGTTCAGACCGCCTGACAAGAACACTGAAGCTTTCTTT. Its translation is CSVFRPPDKNTEAFF.

This clonotype was recorded a few times. The chain couples TRBV18 to TRBJ1-2; tentative D call: TRBD1 (6 bases). The CDR3 is made up of 14 amino acids. CDR1 is KGHSH and CDR2 is LQKENI in the germline V gene. Trimming cost V 8 bases and J 0 bases, with 13 bases left between them. The CDR3 region has the DNA TGTGCCAGCGTCGGGACACAATCTAACTATGGCTACACCTTC. Translated: CASVGTQSNYGYTF.

This clonotype was counted between two and nine times. The chain has TRBV24-1 and TRBJ2-1; 10 bases fit TRBD2. V lost 9 bases, J lost 5 bases, and 6 bases stayed unmatched. Germline CDR1 KGHDR, CDR2 SFDVKD. The CDR3 covers 14 residues. The CDR3 nucleotides read TGTGCCACCGGTCGGACTAGCGGAAACAATGAGCAGTTCTTC. This encodes CATGRTSGNNEQFF.

This chain links TRBV7-2 with TRBJ2-2; D remains unclear. V lost 5 bases and J lost 4, with 8 bases in between. The CDR3 has 13 amino acids. Germline CDR1 is SGHTA and CDR2 is FQGNSA. The CDR3 sequence: CASSLYPTGELFF. The CDR3 DNA reads as TGTGCCAGCAGCCTATACCCCACCGGGGAGCTGTTTTTT.

Only a few counts were recorded for this clonotype. J is TRBJ2-7 and V is TRBV30, with D perhaps TRBD1 or TRBD2 (6 bases each). Germline values: CDR1 GTSNPN, CDR2 SVGIG (reference sequence). Trimming left V 2 bases short and J 3 bases short, with 14 bases between. The CDR3 contains 14 residues. CDR3 sequence: CAWSPVGGFYEQYF. Here the CDR3 DNA reads TGTGCCTGGAGTCCGGTGGGGGGCTTCTACGAGCAGTACTTC. Drawing the rest from reference TRBV30 and TRBJ2-7, the complete variable domain is SQTIHQWPATLVQPVGSPLSLECTVEGTSNPNLYWYRQAAGRGLQLLFYSVGIGQISSEVPQNLSASRPQDRQFILSSKKLLLSDSGFYLCAWSPVGGFYEQYFGPGTRLTVT.

This clonotype occurred a few times. The genes are TRBV6-5 and TRBJ2-5; possible D gene TRBD1, 5 bases. Germline CDR1 reads MNHEY; CDR2 reads SVGAGI. Trimming shortened V by 6 bases and J by 4 bases, and 12 bases separated the two germline ends. The CDR3 extends over 13 amino acids. CDR3: CASSVTGRETQYF. DNA of the CDR3: TGTGCCAGCAGCGTAACAGGTAGAGAGACCCAGTACTTC.

The rearrangement uses TRBV7-9 and TRBJ2-3, with D possibly being TRBD1 or TRBD2 (5 bases each). Germline V gene sequence: CDR1 SEHNR, CDR2 FQNEAQ (reference sequence). The CDR3 extends over 17 amino acids. The V and J ends lost 2 bases and 0 bases respectively, with 15 bases between them. In nucleotides, the CDR3 is TGTGCCAGCAGCTTATGGGGACCCCGATATAGCACAGATACGCAGTATTTT. This codes for CASSLWGPRYSTDTQYF.

As DNA, the CDR3 is TGTGCCAGCAGCCAAGAGTCGAGTACGCAGTATTTT. It yields the protein CASSQESSTQYF. This chain joins TRBV3-1 and TRBJ2-3; no clear D gene. CDR1 is LGHDT, CDR2 YNNKEL, per germline (reference sequence). CDR3 length equals 12 residues. V was cut by 0 bases and J by 8 bases, with 6 bases left in between.

This clonotype was picked up a small number of times. The gene calls are TRBV6-2 or TRBV6-3 and TRBJ2-7, with no clear D. V lost 9 bases and J lost 5, with 17 bases in between. Germline V gives CDR1 MNHEY, CDR2 SVGEGT. The length of the CDR3 is 13 residues. CDR3 in amino acids: CASRSVNGDEQYF. CDR3 coding DNA: TGTGCCAGTCGGTCAGTTAACGGCGACGAGCAGTACTTC.

The chain combines TRBV25-1 with TRBJ1-5, with 7 bases aligning to TRBD1. Germline V lookup: CDR1 MGHDK, CDR2 SYGVNS. V lost 5 bases to trimming and J lost 5 bases; unmatched junction nucleotides: 12. The CDR3 extends over 16 amino acids. DNA of the CDR3: TGTGCCAGCAGTCAAACAGGGGCCTCAGTTGATCAGCCCCAGCATTTT. It yields the protein CASSQTGASVDQPQHF.

J is TRBJ2-4 and V is TRBV5-1, with 8 bases identical to TRBD1. J gave up 3 bases and V 0 bases, and 2 bases lay outside the gene matches. CDR1 is SGHRS and CDR2 is YFSETQ in the germline V gene. This CDR3 is 15 amino acids long. The CDR3: CASSLGDRNKNIQYF. In DNA, the CDR3 is TGCGCCAGCAGCTTGGGGGACAGGAACAAAAACATTCAGTACTTC. Full variable domain (outside the CDR3, taken from reference TRBV5-1 and TRBJ2-4): KAGVTQTPRYLIKTRGQQVTLSCSPISGHRSVSWYQQTPGQGLQFLFEYFSETQRNKGNFPGRFSGRQFSNSRSEMNVSTLELGDSALYLCASSLGDRNKNIQYFGAGTRLSVL.

This clonotype showed up just a few times. V and J are TRBV5-1 and TRBJ1-4; D perhaps matches TRBD1 (5 bases). The CDR3 loop spans 14 amino acids. Germline V gives CDR1 SGHRS, CDR2 YFSETQ. Between the trimmed V and J ends, which lost 3 bases and 8 bases, there was a span of 14 bases. In DNA form, the CDR3 reads TGCGCCAGCAGCTCCGGGACTCGGGAAGAAAAACTGTTTTTT. Residues: CASSSGTREEKLFF. Supplemented by reference TRBV5-1 and TRBJ1-4, the full variable domain reads KAGVTQTPRYLIKTRGQQVTLSCSPISGHRSVSWYQQTPGQGLQFLFEYFSETQRNKGNFPGRFSGRQFSNSRSEMNVSTLELGDSALYLCASSSGTREEKLFFGSGTQLSVL.

The CDR3 is CASSIAALNTGELFF. Written as DNA, the CDR3 is TGTGCCAGTAGTATAGCTGCCTTGAACACCGGGGAGCTGTTTTTT. The V gene is TRBV19, the J gene TRBJ2-2; D gene uncertain. CDR1 LNHDA and CDR2 SQIVND come from the germline V gene (reference sequence). The CDR3 is 15 residues long. The V and J ends lost 1 base and 1 base respectively, with 7 bases between them.

This clonotype was seen at least ten times. V gene TRBV5-1 combines with J gene TRBJ2-1, with D possibly TRBD2 on 6 matching bases. The CDR3 is 15 amino acids. From germline, CDR1 is SGHRS and CDR2 YFSETQ. The germline V and J ends were trimmed by 0 bases and 0 bases, with 7 bases remaining between them. CDR3 protein: CASSLDGSSYNEQFF. CDR3 in DNA: TGCGCCAGCAGCTTGGACGGGAGCTCCTACAATGAGCAGTTCTTC.

The chain joins TRBV9 to TRBJ2-7; 9 nucleotides align to TRBD1. The germline CDR1 and CDR2 sequences are SGDLS and YYNGEE. This CDR3 is built from 13 residues. V trimming: 7 bases; J trimming: 1 base; junction bases outside the gene matches: 3. The chain's CDR3 is CASADRGSYEQYF. DNA for the CDR3: TGTGCCAGCGCGGACAGGGGATCCTACGAGCAGTACTTC.

This clonotype appeared a few times. The chain uses TRBV6-5 and TRBJ1-2; perhaps TRBD1 as D (5 bases). The V and J ends lost 0 bases and 4 bases respectively, with 18 bases between them. Germline V gene sequence: CDR1 MNHEY, CDR2 SVGAGI. The CDR3 totals 17 residues. The CDR3 DNA is TGTGCCAGCAGTTACTCCAGTCCGGGGCCGCGGGGCTATGGCTACACCTTC. Its protein product is CASSYSSPGPRGYGYTF.

The table lists this clonotype with a few counts. The chain has TRBV15 and TRBJ1-5, with TRBD1 matching over 8 bases. V was clipped by 5 bases and J by 5 bases; unmatched bases: 11. CDR3 size: 16 residues. Germline CDR1 reads LNHNV; CDR2 reads YYDKDF (reference sequence). The CDR3 region is CATSGPDRGPDQPQHF. The DNA of the CDR3 is TGTGCCACCAGCGGTCCCGACAGGGGCCCCGATCAGCCCCAGCATTTT.

The chain carries TRBV29-1 and TRBJ2-7; tentatively, D is TRBD1 (5 bases). Germline V lookup: CDR1 SQVTM, CDR2 ANQGSEA. Between the trimmed V and J ends, which lost 3 bases and 6 bases, there was a span of 12 bases. This CDR3 contains 12 residues. CDR3: CSVEETVGEQYF. Here the CDR3 DNA reads TGCAGCGTTGAGGAGACAGTGGGCGAGCAGTACTTC.

The gene calls are TRBV11-2 and TRBJ1-2; possible D gene TRBD1, 6 bases. Trimming cost V 4 bases and J 6 bases, with 15 bases left between them. Germline V gives CDR1 SGHAT, CDR2 FQNNGV. The CDR3 runs 14 residues. CDR3 nucleotides: TGTGCCAGCAGCTACTCCTACGGGGGCAATGGCTACACCTTC. This translates into CASSYSYGGNGYTF.

There are a few counts of this clonotype. The rearrangement joins TRBV7-3 to TRBJ2-4, with D maybe TRBD1 (7 bases). This CDR3 contains 14 residues. V was cut by 5 bases and J by 11 bases, with 19 bases left in between. Germline lookup yields CDR1 SGHTA and CDR2 FQGTGA. The CDR3 sequence: CASSPQGGARVQYF. The CDR3 bases are TGTGCCAGCAGCCCTCAGGGGGGAGCCAGGGTTCAGTACTTC.